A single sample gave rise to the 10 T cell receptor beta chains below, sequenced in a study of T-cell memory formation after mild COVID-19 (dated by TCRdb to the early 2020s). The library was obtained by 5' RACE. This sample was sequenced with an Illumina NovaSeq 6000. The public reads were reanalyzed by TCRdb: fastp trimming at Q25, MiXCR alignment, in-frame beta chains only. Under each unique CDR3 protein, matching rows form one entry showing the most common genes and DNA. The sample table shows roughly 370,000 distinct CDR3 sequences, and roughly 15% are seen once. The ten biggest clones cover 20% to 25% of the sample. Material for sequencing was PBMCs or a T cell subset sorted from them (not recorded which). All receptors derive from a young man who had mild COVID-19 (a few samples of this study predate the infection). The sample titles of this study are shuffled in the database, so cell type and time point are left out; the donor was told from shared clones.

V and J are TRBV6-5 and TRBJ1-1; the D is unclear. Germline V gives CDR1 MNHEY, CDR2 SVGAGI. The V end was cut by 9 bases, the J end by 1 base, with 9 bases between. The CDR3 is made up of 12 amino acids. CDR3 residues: CASGPTNTEAFF. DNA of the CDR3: TGTGCCAGTGGGCCGACGAACACTGAAGCTTTCTTT.

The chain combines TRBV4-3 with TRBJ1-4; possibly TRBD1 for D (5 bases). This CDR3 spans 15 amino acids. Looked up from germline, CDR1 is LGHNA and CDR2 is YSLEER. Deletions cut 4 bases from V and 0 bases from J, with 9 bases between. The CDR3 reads CASSPDSATNEKLFF. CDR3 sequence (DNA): TGCGCCAGCAGCCCAGACAGTGCAACTAATGAAAAACTGTTTTTT.

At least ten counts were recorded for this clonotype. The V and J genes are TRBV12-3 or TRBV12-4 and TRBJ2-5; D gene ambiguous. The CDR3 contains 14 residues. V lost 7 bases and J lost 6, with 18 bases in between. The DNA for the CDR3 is TGTGCCAGCACCCTTGGATCGGGCTTAAAGACCCAGTACTTC. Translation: CASTLGSGLKTQYF.

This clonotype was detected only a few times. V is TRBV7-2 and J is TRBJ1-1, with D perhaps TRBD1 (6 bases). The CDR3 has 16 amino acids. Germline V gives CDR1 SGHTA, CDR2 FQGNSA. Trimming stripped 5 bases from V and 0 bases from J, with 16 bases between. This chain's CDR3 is CASSLNGQSLNTEAFF. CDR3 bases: TGTGCCAGCAGCCTAAACGGACAGAGTTTGAACACTGAAGCTTTCTTT.

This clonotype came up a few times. The chain's CDR3 is CASSQWGNEKLFF. In DNA, the CDR3 is TGTGCCAGCAGCCAATGGGGAAATGAAAAACTGTTTTTT. The chain is built from TRBV3-1 and TRBJ1-4, with unresolved D. V was trimmed by 2 bases and J by 5 bases, leaving 6 bases between them. The germline V gene has CDR1 LGHDT and CDR2 YNNKEL (reference sequence). CDR3 size: 13 residues. The full variable domain, with the rest looked up from reference TRBV3-1 and TRBJ1-4, is DTAVSQTPKYLVTQMGNDKSIKCEQNLGHDTMYWYKQDSKKFLKIMFSYNNKELIINETVPNRFSPKSPDKAHLNLHINSLELGDSAVYFCASSQWGNEKLFFGSGTQLSVL.

CDR3: CATSDPGTSGYNEQFF. In nucleotides, the CDR3 is TGTGCCACCAGTGACCCCGGGACTAGCGGATACAATGAGCAGTTCTTC. The gene calls are TRBV24-1 and TRBJ2-1, with 11 positions matching TRBD2. The CDR3 runs to 16 residues. Trimming at V came to 4 bases and at J to 4 bases, leaving 5 bases not matched to a gene. Germline assignment: CDR1 KGHDR and CDR2 SFDVKD.

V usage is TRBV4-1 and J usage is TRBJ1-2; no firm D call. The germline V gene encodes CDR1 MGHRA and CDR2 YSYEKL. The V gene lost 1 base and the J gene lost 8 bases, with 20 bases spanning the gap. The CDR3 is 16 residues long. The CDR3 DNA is TGCGCCAGCAGCCAAGGTCCCCTCCTTGTCTCGAGGGGCTACACCTTC. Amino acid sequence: CASSQGPLLVSRGYTF.

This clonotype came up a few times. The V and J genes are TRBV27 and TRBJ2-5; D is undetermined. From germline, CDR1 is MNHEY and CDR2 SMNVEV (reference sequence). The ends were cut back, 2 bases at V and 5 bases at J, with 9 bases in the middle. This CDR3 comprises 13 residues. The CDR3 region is CASSLVGWETQYF. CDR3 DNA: TGTGCCAGCAGTTTAGTCGGTTGGGAGACCCAGTACTTC.

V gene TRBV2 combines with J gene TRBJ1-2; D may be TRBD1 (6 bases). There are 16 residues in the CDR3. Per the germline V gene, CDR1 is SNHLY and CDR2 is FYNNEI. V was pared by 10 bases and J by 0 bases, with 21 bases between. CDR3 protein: CAIRGGTHGPNYGYTF. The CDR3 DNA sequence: TGTGCCATAAGAGGCGGGACACATGGCCCTAACTATGGCTACACCTTC.

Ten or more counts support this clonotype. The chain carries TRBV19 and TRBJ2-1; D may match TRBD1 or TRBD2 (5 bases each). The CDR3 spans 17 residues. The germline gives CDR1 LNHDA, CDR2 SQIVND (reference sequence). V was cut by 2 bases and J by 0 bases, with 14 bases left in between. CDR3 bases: TGTGCCAGTAGTATACGAGCTTGGGGGAGCTCCTACAATGAGCAGTTCTTC. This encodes CASSIRAWGSSYNEQFF.